Listed here are 20 T cell receptor beta chains from one sample, sequenced in a study of blood T cell repertoires in COVID-19. The table came from immunoSEQ multiplex PCR; TCRdb's copy has only in-frame clones and leaves some out. Of around 150,000 clones listed, approximately 84% are singletons. The sequencing sample was made of peripheral blood. The receptors derive from a woman of 80 years or more with acute or convalescent COVID-19.

V gene TRBV6-5 combines with J gene TRBJ1-1; unclear D gene. V was cut by 8 bases and J by 0 bases, with 16 bases left in between. This CDR3 contains 15 residues. Germline CDR1 and CDR2: MNHEY and SVGAGI. As DNA, the CDR3 is TGTGCCAGCGTAGCCGGACCGGGGATGAACACTGAAGCTTTCTTT. It codes for CASVAGPGMNTEAFF.

The chain links TRBV6-1 to TRBJ1-2; D uncertain. V shed 1 base and J shed 2 bases, with 11 bases lying between them. The germline V gene has CDR1 MNHNS and CDR2 SASEGT. The CDR3 totals 15 residues. CDR3 in DNA: TGTGCCAGCAGTGAAGAAGCAGGCTTGAACTATGGCTACACCTTC. As protein: CASSEEAGLNYGYTF.

V is TRBV13 and J is TRBJ2-1, with 10 bases matching TRBD2. Germline V gene data show CDR1 as PRHDT and CDR2 as FYEKMQ (reference sequence). With 5 bases clipped from V and 8 bases from J, the junction kept 9 bases outside the gene matches. The CDR3 is 15 residues long. Written as DNA, the CDR3 is TGTGCCAGCAGCCCTCGGACTAGCGGAGGGGATGAGCAGTTCTTC. Translated, it gives CASSPRTSGGDEQFF.

The chain links TRBV14 to TRBJ1-6; no definite D call. The CDR3 contains 17 residues. Trimming left V 1 base short and J 3 bases short, with 13 bases between. Germline V gives CDR1 SGHDN, CDR2 FVKESK. As DNA, the CDR3 is TGTGCCAGCAGCCAAGTCGGCCAGCGGGGCTATAATTCACCCCTCCACTTT. As protein: CASSQVGQRGYNSPLHF.

This chain links TRBV10-3 with TRBJ2-1, with D perhaps TRBD2 (6 bases). The CDR3 has 17 residues. V lost 1 base and J 4 bases, leaving 17 bases between the germline ends. Germline V lookup: CDR1 ENHRY, CDR2 SYGVKD. The CDR3 sequence is CAISEWRTSHKYNEQFF. CDR3 coding DNA: TGTGCCATCAGTGAGTGGCGAACTAGCCATAAATACAATGAGCAGTTCTTC.

V usage is TRBV7-9 and J usage is TRBJ2-3; TRBD1 is a possible D gene (6 bases). The CDR3 is made up of 12 amino acids. V was pared by 5 bases and J by 6 bases, with 9 bases between. Germline CDR1 SEHNR, CDR2 FQNEAQ (reference sequence). CDR3 sequence reads: CASSPQGDTQYF. The CDR3 DNA reads TGTGCCAGCAGCCCCCAGGGGGATACGCAGTATTTT. Looking up the rest from reference TRBV7-9 and TRBJ2-3 gives the full variable domain: DTGVSQNPRHKITKRGQNVTFRCDPISEHNRLYWYRQTLGQGPEFLTYFQNEAQLEKSRLLSDRFSAERPKGSFSTLEIQRTEQGDSAMYLCASSPQGDTQYFGPGTRLTVL.

The rearrangement joins TRBV7-9 to TRBJ1-1; 8 nucleotides align to TRBD1. Germline V gene lookup returns CDR1 SEHNR and CDR2 FQNEAQ (reference sequence). The ends lost 5 bases at V and 1 base at J; junction bases unmatched: 9. The CDR3 loop spans 16 amino acids. In nucleotides, the CDR3 is TGTGCCAGCAGCCCACGACAGGGGAGGGGGAACACTGAAGCTTTCTTT. Translating it yields CASSPRQGRGNTEAFF.

The chain has TRBV5-5 and TRBJ2-1; TRBD2 matches 8 bases. The CDR3 sequence is 15 residues long. Per germline, CDR1 SGHKS and CDR2 YYEKEE (reference sequence). The junction had 5 bases not matched to a gene; V was cut back by 4 bases and J by 2 bases. The CDR3 is CASSRSGDTYNEQFF. In nucleotides, the CDR3 is TGTGCCAGCAGCCGTAGCGGGGATACCTACAATGAGCAGTTCTTC. Variable domain in full (rest from reference TRBV5-5 and TRBJ2-1): DAGVTQSPTHLIKTRGQQVTLRCSPISGHKSVSWYQQVLGQGPQFIFQYYEKEERGRGNFPDRFSARQFPNYSSELNVNALLLGDSALYLCASSRSGDTYNEQFFGPGTRLTVL.

The V call is TRBV6-1, the J call TRBJ2-2, with 14 bases fitting TRBD2. In germline, CDR1 is MNHNS, CDR2 SASEGT. V lost 4 bases, J lost 5 bases, and 9 bases stayed unmatched. The CDR3 contains 18 residues. CDR3 bases: TGTGCCAGCAGTGGGACCGGGACTAGCGGGAGAGGGACCGGGGAGCTGTTTTTT. Translation: CASSGTGTSGRGTGELFF.

The chain has TRBV21-1 and TRBJ1-5. TRBV21-1 has pseudogene status. This CDR3 is 15 amino acids long. The CDR3 loop is CASSKARRGDQPQHF. The CDR3 nucleotides read TGTGCCAGCAGCAAAGCGAGGAGGGGTGATCAGCCCCAGCATTTT.

The sample holds one count of this clone. The rearrangement joins TRBV10-3 to TRBJ2-5; D is unresolved. Trimming stripped 3 bases from V and 5 bases from J, with 16 bases between. Germline-derived CDR1 and CDR2 are ENHRY and SYGVKD. The CDR3 covers 15 residues. CDR3 coding DNA: TGTGCCATCAGTGATCCCCAGGATTCGATCGAGACCCAGTACTTC. It codes for CAISDPQDSIETQYF.

The chain links TRBV20-1 to TRBJ1-1, with 7 bases aligning to TRBD1. The CDR3 is 15 residues long. Germline lookup yields CDR1 DFQATT and CDR2 SNEGSKA (reference sequence). V gave up 3 bases and J gave up 4 bases; unmatched junction bases: 11. CDR3 sequence (DNA): TGCAGTGCTAGTCCCCACTACAGGGGAGGCACTGAAGCTTTCTTT. Encoded protein: CSASPHYRGGTEAFF.

The chain uses TRBV28 and TRBJ2-6, with 8 nucleotides matching TRBD1. V dropped 3 bases and J dropped 1; count of bases not matched to a gene: 8. The CDR3 loop spans 18 amino acids. Germline V CDR1 and CDR2: MDHEN, SYDVKM. The CDR3 sequence is CASSFTGQGASGANVLTF. CDR3 nucleotides: TGTGCCAGCAGTTTCACAGGACAGGGTGCTTCTGGGGCCAACGTCCTGACTTTC.

The J gene is TRBJ2-3, the V gene TRBV3-1 (or the pseudogene TRBV3-2), with a possible D match to TRBD2 (5 bases). V was shortened by 2 bases and J by 1 base, with 10 bases between the two germline ends. The CDR3 loop spans 15 amino acids. Germline loops: CDR1 LGHDT, CDR2 YNNKEL (reference sequence). This chain's CDR3 is CASSQSRSGTDTQYF. The CDR3 nucleotides read TGTGCCAGCAGCCAAAGCCGTAGCGGCACAGATACGCAGTATTTT.

CDR3 coding DNA: TGCAGCGTTGAAAGTTCGGGGGGCCGTGACACCGGGGAGCTGTTTTTT. Translated, it gives CSVESSGGRDTGELFF. V is TRBV29-1 and J is TRBJ2-2; tentatively, D is TRBD2 (7 bases). V was shortened by 2 bases and J by 3 bases, with 16 bases between the two germline ends. The CDR3 loop spans 16 amino acids. The germline CDR1 and CDR2 sequences are SQVTM and ANQGSEA.

The gene calls are TRBV7-7 and TRBJ2-1; 8 nucleotides agree with TRBD1. The CDR3 runs 16 residues. The V segment lost 0 bases and the J segment 6 bases; nucleotides outside the gene matches: 7. CDR1 and CDR2 from the germline V gene are SSHAT and FNYEAQ (reference sequence). CDR3 coding DNA: TGTGCCAGCAGCTTAGCTTCGGCAGGGGGCCCCAATGAGCAGTTCTTC. This translates into CASSLASAGGPNEQFF.

The table lists this clone with a few counts. The rearrangement uses TRBV5-5 and TRBJ2-5; 8 bases are shared with TRBD2. The CDR3 runs to 14 residues. The V and J ends lost 1 base and 4 bases, in that order; junction bases with no gene match: 3. Germline V gives CDR1 SGHKS, CDR2 YYEKEE (reference sequence). CDR3 in amino acids: CASSLSGSGETQYF. CDR3 coding DNA: TGTGCCAGCAGCTTGAGCGGGAGCGGAGAGACCCAGTACTTC.

The gene calls are TRBV18 and TRBJ2-1; 8 nucleotides match TRBD1. CDR3 length: 12 amino acids. CDR1 is KGHSH, CDR2 LQKENI, per germline. After removal of 6 bases from V and 6 bases from J, the junction contained 1 base not matched to a gene. CDR3 sequence reads: CASSGQGNEQFF. CDR3 bases: TGTGCCAGCTCTGGACAGGGCAATGAGCAGTTCTTC.

V usage is TRBV30 and J usage is TRBJ2-1; 12 bases fit TRBD2. Germline V gene data show CDR1 as GTSNPN and CDR2 as SVGIG (reference sequence). CDR3 size: 13 residues. V was pared by 5 bases and J by 7 bases, with 3 bases of the junction left unmatched. CDR3 sequence reads: CAWSSGRGNEQFF. DNA of the CDR3: TGTGCCTGGTCTAGCGGGAGGGGGAATGAGCAGTTCTTC.

This sequence joins TRBV9 and TRBJ2-1; D is unclear. Germline assignment: CDR1 SGDLS and CDR2 YYNGEE. This CDR3 contains 18 residues. Trimming took 0 bases from V and 0 from J, leaving 16 bases between them. The CDR3, as DNA: TGTGCCAGCAGCGTAGACCCCCTCGTGTACAGCTCCTACAATGAGCAGTTCTTC. As protein: CASSVDPLVYSSYNEQFF.